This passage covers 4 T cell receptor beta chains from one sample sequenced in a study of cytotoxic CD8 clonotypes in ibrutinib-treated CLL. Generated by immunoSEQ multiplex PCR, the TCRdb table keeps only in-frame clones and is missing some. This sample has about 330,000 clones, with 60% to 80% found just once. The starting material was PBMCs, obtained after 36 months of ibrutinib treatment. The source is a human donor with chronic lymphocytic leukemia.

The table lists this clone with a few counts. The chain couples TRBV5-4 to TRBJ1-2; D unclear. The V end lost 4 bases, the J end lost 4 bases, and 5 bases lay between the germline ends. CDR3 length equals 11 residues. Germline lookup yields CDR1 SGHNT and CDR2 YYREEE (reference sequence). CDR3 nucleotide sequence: TGTGCCAGCAGCGGGATCTATGGCTACACCTTC. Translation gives CASSGIYGYTF.

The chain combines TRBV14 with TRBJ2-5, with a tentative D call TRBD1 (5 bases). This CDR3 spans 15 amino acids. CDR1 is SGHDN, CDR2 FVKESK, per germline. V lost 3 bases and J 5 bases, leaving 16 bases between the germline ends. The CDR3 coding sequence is TGTGCCAGCAGCCATGTTTTAGGGGTCGGGGAGACCCAGTACTTC. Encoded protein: CASSHVLGVGETQYF.

CDR3 in DNA: TGTGCCAGCAGCGAGGGACCATCCTATGGCTACACCTTC. Residues: CASSEGPSYGYTF. V and J are TRBV9 and TRBJ1-2; possibly TRBD1 for D (5 bases). Germline CDR1 and CDR2: SGDLS and YYNGEE. The CDR3 totals 13 residues. The V and J ends lost 3 bases and 4 bases respectively, with 10 bases between them.

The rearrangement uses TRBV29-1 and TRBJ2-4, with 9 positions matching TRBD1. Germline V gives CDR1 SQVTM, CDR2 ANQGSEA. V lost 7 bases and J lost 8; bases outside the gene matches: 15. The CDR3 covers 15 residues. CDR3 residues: CSAPQIDRGAYIQYF. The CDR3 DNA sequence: TGCAGCGCCCCCCAAATAGACAGGGGGGCTTACATTCAGTACTTC.